These 19 T cell receptor beta chains share one sample of origin, sequenced in a study of blood T cells in healthy people across ages. Using a J-beta primer mix together with a sample-barcoded 5' primer, a second PCR was run for about 6 to 11 cycles. TCRdb recomputed calls from the 5' RACE reads with MiXCR, one row per CDR3 protein. Of around 1.7 million distinct CDR3 sequences in the sample, 28% are singletons; the top ten hold 7.7%. The sample taken for sequencing was blood. The receptors were gathered from a woman under 40 in good health.

This clonotype was found a few times. The CDR3 DNA follows: TGCAGCGTTGTTTGGCAGCTCTTAAACACCGGGGAGCTGTTTTTT. Amino acids: CSVVWQLLNTGELFF. V and J are TRBV29-1 and TRBJ2-2, with no clear D. Germline CDR1 is SQVTM and CDR2 is ANQGSEA. Deletions cut 4 bases from V and 2 bases from J, with 14 bases between. The CDR3 runs 15 residues.

This chain uses TRBV7-9 with TRBJ1-2, with D maybe TRBD1 (6 bases). The CDR3 is made up of 15 amino acids. CDR1 is SEHNR and CDR2 is FQNEAQ in the germline V gene (reference sequence). Between the trimmed V and J ends, which lost 2 bases and 5 bases, there was a span of 15 bases. DNA for the CDR3: TGTGCCAGCAGCTTAACACAGGGTGTCATATATGGCTACACCTTC. It encodes CASSLTQGVIYGYTF.

This clonotype was counted only a few times. The rearrangement links TRBV18 to TRBJ1-2; D not resolved. Germline loops: CDR1 KGHSH, CDR2 LQKENI. V was cut by 3 bases and J by 4 bases, with 9 bases left in between. CDR3 length: 13 amino acids. In DNA form, the CDR3 reads TGTGCCAGCTCACCCGACTGGGCCTATGGCTACACCTTC. It encodes CASSPDWAYGYTF. Variable domain in full (rest from reference TRBV18 and TRBJ1-2): NAGVMQNPRHLVRRRGQEARLRCSPMKGHSHVYWYRQLPEEGLKFMVYLQKENIIDESGMPKERFSAEFPKEGPSILRIQQVVRGDSAAYFCASSPDWAYGYTFGSGTRLTVV.

This clonotype has more than one count but fewer than ten. The chain employs TRBV28 and TRBJ1-1; D is unclear. From germline, CDR1 is MDHEN and CDR2 SYDVKM. V lost 8 bases and J 0 bases, leaving 7 bases between the germline ends. This CDR3 comprises 12 residues. CDR3 sequence reads: CASHFLNTEAFF. DNA for the CDR3: TGTGCCAGCCACTTCTTGAACACTGAAGCTTTCTTT.

This clonotype was seen many times. The chain carries TRBV6-6 and TRBJ1-1, with D perhaps TRBD1 (6 bases). CDR3 length: 14 amino acids. Deletions cut 6 bases from V and 1 base from J, with 12 bases between. CDR1 MNHNY and CDR2 SVGAGI come from the germline V gene (reference sequence). The CDR3 spells CASSQQGWNTEAFF. The CDR3 nucleotides read TGTGCCAGCAGCCAACAGGGATGGAACACTGAAGCTTTCTTT.

In regard to this clonotype: It may be a read error: a sequence one base away is much more abundant. The rearrangement uses TRBV7-3 and TRBJ2-4; no clear D. This CDR3 has 16 amino acids. Germline lookup yields CDR1 SGHTA and CDR2 FQGTGA. This CDR3 is CASSADRLLAKNIRYF. The CDR3 DNA sequence: TGTGCCAGCAGCGCGGACCGGTTGTTGGCCAAAAACATTCGGTACTTC.

This clonotype was recorded a few times. The chain carries TRBV2 and TRBJ1-4, with a weak D call TRBD1 (5 bases). Germline-derived CDR1 and CDR2 are SNHLY and FYNNEI. The CDR3 has 14 amino acids. The V end lost 5 bases, the J end lost 7 bases, and 14 bases lay between the germline ends. CDR3 bases: TGTGCCAGCAGTAACGTGACAGCGCCTGAAAAACTGTTTTTT. As protein: CASSNVTAPEKLFF.

This clonotype appeared a few times. The CDR3 coding sequence is TGCGCCAGCAGCTTGGTGACTAGCGGGGGGGAGACCTACGAGCAGTACTTC. This codes for CASSLVTSGGETYEQYF. This chain links TRBV5-1 with TRBJ2-7; 14 nucleotides agree with TRBD2. V was clipped by 0 bases and J by 2 bases; unmatched bases: 4. The CDR3 spans 17 residues. Per germline, CDR1 SGHRS and CDR2 YFSETQ.

The chain recombines TRBV27 with TRBJ1-1, with 9 bases lining up with TRBD1. This CDR3 has 14 residues. V lost 5 bases, J lost 6 bases, and 7 bases stayed unmatched. The germline V gene has CDR1 MNHEY and CDR2 SMNVEV (reference sequence). This chain's CDR3 is CASSRGDRAAEAFF. The CDR3 DNA follows: TGTGCCAGCAGTCGCGGGGACAGGGCCGCTGAAGCTTTCTTT.

Ten or more counts support this clonotype. This sequence joins TRBV5-5 and TRBJ2-7; D possibly corresponds to TRBD1 (5 bases). This CDR3 contains 15 residues. Germline values: CDR1 SGHKS, CDR2 YYEKEE (reference sequence). Deletions cut 0 bases from V and 2 bases from J, with 12 bases between. The CDR3 loop reads CASSLAQGRPYEQYF. Here the CDR3 DNA reads TGTGCCAGCAGCTTGGCCCAGGGTAGGCCCTACGAGCAGTACTTC.

This clonotype has a single count. The chain links TRBV3-1 to TRBJ1-2, with unresolved D. The germline CDR1 and CDR2 sequences are LGHDT and YNNKEL (reference sequence). With 0 bases removed from V and 3 bases from J, the gap between germline ends came to 11 bases. The CDR3 loop spans 15 amino acids. DNA of the CDR3: TGTGCCAGCAGCCAAGAAACCGAGGGTTACTATGGCTACACCTTC. Encoded protein: CASSQETEGYYGYTF.

This chain uses TRBV9 with TRBJ2-1, with 12 nucleotides matching TRBD2. CDR1 and CDR2 from the germline V gene are SGDLS and YYNGEE. This CDR3 has 17 residues. The V segment lost 0 bases and the J segment 6 bases; nucleotides outside the gene matches: 7. CDR3 residues: CASSVASGRALSNEQFF. The DNA of the CDR3 is TGTGCCAGCAGCGTAGCTAGCGGGAGGGCCCTTAGCAATGAGCAGTTCTTC.

The CDR3 coding sequence is TGTGCCAGCTGGGGTCAATCTAGCTCCTACGAGCAGTACTTC. Residues: CASWGQSSSYEQYF. This sequence joins TRBV27 and TRBJ2-7; the D is unclear. The germline CDR1 and CDR2 sequences are MNHEY and SMNVEV (reference sequence). Between the trimmed V and J ends, which lost 8 bases and 0 bases, there was a span of 14 bases. This CDR3 has 14 residues.

As to this clonotype: Germline and junction disagree at one end, which may indicate a read error. The V and J genes are TRBV4-2 and TRBJ2-3, with TRBD2 matching over 12 bases. CDR1 LGHNA and CDR2 YNFKEQ come from the germline V gene. The CDR3 has 14 residues. The CDR3 here is CAGSPASGGATQYF. CDR3 sequence (DNA): TGTGCCGGCAGCCCAGCTAGCGGGGGGGCGACGCAGTATTTT.

This clonotype was found a few times. The chain couples TRBV20-1 to TRBJ2-1; a weak D match, TRBD1 (6 bases). The CDR3 has 15 residues. With 2 bases removed from V and 3 bases from J, the gap between germline ends came to 14 bases. The germline gives CDR1 DFQATT, CDR2 SNEGSKA (reference sequence). CDR3 in amino acids: CSARPTGTFYNEQFF. DNA for the CDR3: TGCAGTGCTAGACCGACAGGAACCTTCTACAATGAGCAGTTCTTC.

CDR3 loop: CASSPWTSGGLRNQETQYF. DNA of the CDR3: TGTGCCAGCAGCCCCTGGACTAGCGGGGGACTAAGAAACCAAGAGACCCAGTACTTC. The V call is TRBV7-7, the J call TRBJ2-5; 13 bases align to TRBD2. This CDR3 has 19 amino acids. The trim removed 5 bases at V and 0 bases at J, leaving 12 bases unmatched. In germline, CDR1 is SSHAT, CDR2 FNYEAQ (reference sequence).

The chain has TRBV5-1 and TRBJ1-3; the D gene is possibly TRBD1 (5 bases). With 4 bases removed from V and 0 bases from J, the gap between germline ends came to 14 bases. Germline V gene lookup returns CDR1 SGHRS and CDR2 YFSETQ. The CDR3 is made up of 16 amino acids. The CDR3 bases are TGCGCCAGCAGCCTAGGGGACTTACACTCTGGAAACACCATATATTTT. It translates to CASSLGDLHSGNTIYF.

This clonotype was recorded a few times. The genes are TRBV7-2 and TRBJ1-1; perhaps TRBD1 as D (5 bases). Germline CDR1 is SGHTA and CDR2 is FQGNSA. V was pared by 4 bases and J by 6 bases, with 15 bases between. This CDR3 has 14 amino acids. Written as DNA, the CDR3 is TGTGCCAGCAGCTCGGCACGGGGGTTCGCTGAAGCTTTCTTT. Its translation: CASSSARGFAEAFF.

This clonotype has just a few counts. The missing conserved phenylalanine or tryptophan at the end of this CDR3 makes a read error likely. The V and J genes are TRBV6-5 and TRBJ1-2; 8 nucleotides agree with TRBD1. The V gene's germline CDR1 is MNHEY and CDR2 SVGAGI. With V trimmed by 2 bases and J by 5 bases, 10 bases remained unmatched. The CDR3 covers 16 residues. CDR3 nucleotides: TGTGCCAGCAGTTACCTTGGACAGGGTGTGGGATATGGCTACACCCTC. This codes for CASSYLGQGVGYGYTL.